This TCR beta chain originates from a study of OX40 agonist ivuxolimab in advanced cancers. Across the study: Patients received ivuxolimab, an intravenous treatment, every 2 weeks at 0.01 to 10 mg/kg. The study's findings and limits: CD4+ and CD8+ T cells in blood underwent clonal expansion by week 6 at 0.1 to 3.0 mg/kg. Part of the nonresponder group also had normalized T-cell clonal expansion that was low.

The ends were cut back, 1 base at V and 4 bases at J, with 9 bases in the middle. Germline CDR1 reads SGDLS; CDR2 reads YYNGEE. This CDR3 is 14 amino acids long. About this clone: What it recognizes is unknown.

Sequenced by immunoSEQ multiplex PCR; TCRdb stores in-frame clones only, minus some. The table includes roughly 73,000 clones, roughly 91% detected once. The specimen was CD4+ or CD8+ T cells sorted from blood, collected in a trial of the OX40 agonist ivuxolimab. The chain couples TRBV9 to TRBJ2-1; TRBD1 or TRBD2 may be the D gene (6 bases each). The clonotype was recovered from an adult with an advanced solid tumor such as melanoma, head and neck, liver or kidney cancer. The CDR3 DNA is TGTGCCAGCAGCGTAACGGGGGCTTACAATGAGCAGTTCTTC. It codes for CASSVTGAYNEQFF.